These T cell receptor beta chains were read from a single sample in a study of CD8 T cells in ankylosing spondylitis. One entry per CDR3 protein, called by TCRdb with MiXCR from the 5' RACE reads. The sample shows tens of thousands of distinct CDR3 sequences, approximately 5% of them seen only once. Sequencing was carried out using blood, either unsorted or a sorted T cell fraction (not recorded which). The receptors derive from a male donor with ankylosing spondylitis or in good health (not recorded which). Each CDR3 is given without its conserved first and last residue. The D gene is left open where the match is weak.

D: NA
length: 13
V: TRBV10-3
CDR3: AISEVQGAIGEQY

D: NA
length: 11
V: TRBV12-3/TRBV12-4
CDR3: ASSSQDNYEQY

D: NA
length: 12
V: TRBV19
CDR3: ASSVSTVPDEQF

D: TRBD2
length: 11
V: TRBV2
CDR3: ATLAGGLETQY

D: NA
length: 10
V: TRBV6-5
CDR3: ATQRGGTEAF

D: NA
length: 16
V: TRBV4-2
CDR3: ASSQVGGQTVKNQPQH

D: TRBD1
length: 16
V: TRBV28
CDR3: ASSNDDRGEPFQETQY

D: NA
length: 13
V: TRBV6-1
CDR3: ASSRGLFRVGEQY

D: TRBD1
length: 12
V: TRBV5-1
CDR3: ASSRQGAEDTQY

D: NA
length: 10
V: TRBV15
CDR3: ATGTNTGELF

D: NA
length: 14
V: TRBV5-1
CDR3: ASSKDGNLYNSPLH

D: NA
length: 15
V: TRBV5-1
CDR3: ASSLEGDSFSGNTIY

D: NA
length: 11
V: TRBV29-1
CDR3: SVGGPRSPPQH

D: NA
length: 12
V: TRBV13
CDR3: ASSSEQNTGELF

D: TRBD1
length: 17
V: TRBV5-1
CDR3: ASSLVPDRLGVAKNIQY

D: NA
length: 12
V: TRBV21-1
CDR3: ASSKNYRNYGYT

D: NA
length: 14
V: TRBV7-2
CDR3: ASSLVNSGSYNEQF

D: NA
length: 11
V: TRBV10-3
CDR3: AISTGADETQY

D: NA
length: 12
V: TRBV12-3/TRBV12-4
CDR3: ASSRTERGNEQF

D: NA
length: 11
V: TRBV24-1
CDR3: ATSPGGNTEAF

D: NA
length: 15
V: TRBV3-1
CDR3: ACSQEPPGSSYNEQF

D: NA
length: 11
V: TRBV6-1
CDR3: ASSETRGTEAF

D: TRBD1
length: 13
V: TRBV6-1
CDR3: ASTPHRGRDNEQF

D: NA
length: 12
V: TRBV5-1
CDR3: ASSLYGGMDEQY

D: NA
length: 10
V: TRBV3-1
CDR3: ASSLDSYEQY

D: TRBD1
length: 11
V: TRBV10-3
CDR3: AIKDRDLETQY

D: NA
length: 13
V: TRBV14
CDR3: ASSRVGSGSYEQY

D: NA
length: 13
V: TRBV6-5
CDR3: ASSYSSQPGMPQH

D: NA
length: 11
V: TRBV2
CDR3: ASSSAALGEQY

D: NA
length: 13
V: TRBV4-3
CDR3: ASSQLSGVQETQY

D: TRBD2
length: 15
V: TRBV7-9
CDR3: ASSVGLAGGPTDTQY

D: TRBD1
length: 14
V: TRBV9
CDR3: ASSVLTGQGLETQY

D: TRBD2
length: 15
V: TRBV4-3
CDR3: ASSQVFLAGGPYEQY

D: NA
length: 12
V: TRBV12-3/TRBV12-4
CDR3: ASSAGHQNTEAF

D: NA
length: 10
V: TRBV12-3/TRBV12-4
CDR3: ASSLASGFLL

D: TRBD1
length: 13
V: TRBV15
CDR3: ATSSLTGNKETQY

D: NA
length: 11
V: TRBV7-8
CDR3: ASSLQIRETQY

D: NA
length: 12
V: TRBV2
CDR3: ASSEGRGNQPQH

D: NA
length: 8
V: TRBV7-9
CDR3: ASGEYGYT

D: NA
length: 10
V: TRBV6-2/TRBV6-3
CDR3: ASSTVGPEAF

D: NA
length: 10
V: TRBV19
CDR3: ASTDLYNEQF

D: NA
length: 11
V: TRBV28
CDR3: ATSIHNTDGYT

D: TRBD1
length: 11
V: TRBV20-1
CDR3: SARKGAASPLH

D: NA
length: 11
V: TRBV5-1
CDR3: ASTRQGADTQY

D: NA
length: 17
V: TRBV20-1
CDR3: SARGHSTGLAILTYEQY

D: NA
length: 15
V: TRBV5-1
CDR3: ASSLDQARINTGELF

D: NA
length: 12
V: TRBV24-1
CDR3: ATSDPGTRYEQY